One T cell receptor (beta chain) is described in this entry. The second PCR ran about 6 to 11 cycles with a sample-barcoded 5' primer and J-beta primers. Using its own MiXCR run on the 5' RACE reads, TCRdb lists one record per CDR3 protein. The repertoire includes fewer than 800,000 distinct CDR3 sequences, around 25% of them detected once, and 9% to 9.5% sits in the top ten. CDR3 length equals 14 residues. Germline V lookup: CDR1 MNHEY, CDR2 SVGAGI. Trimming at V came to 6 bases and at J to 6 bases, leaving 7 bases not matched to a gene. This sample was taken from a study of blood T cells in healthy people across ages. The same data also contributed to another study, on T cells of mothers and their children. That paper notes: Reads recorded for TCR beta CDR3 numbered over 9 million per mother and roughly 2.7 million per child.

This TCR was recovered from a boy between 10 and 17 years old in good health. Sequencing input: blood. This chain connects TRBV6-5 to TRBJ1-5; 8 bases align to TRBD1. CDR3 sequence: CASRRQGKGQPQHF. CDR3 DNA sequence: TGTGCCAGCAGGCGACAGGGGAAGGGTCAGCCCCAGCATTTT.